The clone carrying this T cell receptor beta chain was seen only a few times. Its cognate antigen is unknown. Time point described: newly diagnosed GD, antithyroid drugs for less than 3 months. There was RNA extracted from PBMCs, and the TCR library was made from it. This specimen comes from a study of regulatory T cells in long-lasting Graves disease. Broader study findings: Persistent Graves' disease cases displayed lower TCR diversity than newly diagnosed ones.

The CDR3 has 14 amino acids. With 5 bases removed from V and 5 bases from J, the gap between germline ends came to 15 bases. Arm-PCR of CDR3 regions and iRepertoire HTBI primers were used to build TCR beta libraries. Per the authors' pipeline: Segment identification across samples yielded roughly 62 TRBV and 14 to 15 TRBJ segments. A single record per CDR3 protein comes from TCRdb applying MiXCR to the multiplex PCR reads. TCRdb's processing, not the study's, gives the V and J calls here. The sample has hundreds of thousands of distinct CDR3 sequences, about 16% seen once. In addition, the sample was reused for a study of T cells in Graves' hyperthyroidism and ophthalmopathy.

The receptor was derived from a woman in her forties or fifties with Graves disease. This chain uses TRBV12-3 or TRBV12-4 with TRBJ2-5, with D maybe TRBD2 (6 bases). The starting material was peripheral blood mononuclear cells (PBMCs), obtained at new diagnosis, from a patient treated with antithyroid drugs. As DNA, the CDR3 is TGTGCCAGCAGTCAGGGACCAGGGAGGGAGACCCAGTACTTC. Encoded protein: CASSQGPGRETQYF.